This TCR beta chain originates from a study of T-cell reconstitution after alpha-beta-depleted transplantation in children. Notes on the study in general: Several hundred graft clones that had expanded were reportedly the source of alpha-beta T cells about two months after transplant. T-cell counts and diversity at one year post-transplant came mainly from newly produced T cells.

Unique molecular identifiers were incorporated when the TCRbeta library was constructed. TCRdb passed the PCR reads through MiXCR, listing each CDR3 protein once. Here the sample spans under 850,000 distinct CDR3 sequences, roughly 14% being singletons. On this clonotype itself: Antigen unknown.

The V end was cut by 6 bases, the J end by 4 bases, with 19 bases between. The CDR3 covers 15 residues. Germline V gene sequence: CDR1 DFQATT, CDR2 SNEGSKA (reference sequence). This chain uses TRBV20-1 with TRBJ2-4; D possibly matches TRBD1 or TRBD2 (6 bases each). The specimen was PBMCs, collected before TCRalphabeta/CD19-depleted stem cell transplant. This TCR was recovered from a girl aged 2-10 years with congenital amegakaryocytic thrombocytopenia, due to receive a stem cell transplant. The CDR3 protein is CSAGEGVAGKNIQYF. CDR3 nucleotides: TGCAGTGCCGGAGAGGGGGTCGCGGGGAAAAACATTCAGTACTTC.